This T cell receptor beta chain was observed in a study of blood T cell repertoires in COVID-19. In the study overall: Samples representing acute and convalescent COVID-19 were sourced from the United States, Italy and Spain.

Original handling: Counts of nucleated cells, estimated from reference gene primer amplification, were obtained. Produced via immunoSEQ multiplex PCR; TCRdb's table is partial and in-frame only. That table supplies the V and J calls and clone size; D and trimming were determined from the DNA. The data show about 120,000 clones, with about 80% seen just once and around 8% held by the top ten. Germline CDR1 is ENHRY and CDR2 is SYGVKD. The V end was cut by 5 bases, the J end by 4 bases, with 12 bases between. CDR3 length: 14 residues. The rearrangement joins TRBV10-3 to TRBJ1-3; D unresolved. The TCR comes from a woman in her thirties or forties with acute or convalescent COVID-19. The sample consisted of peripheral blood. In DNA form, the CDR3 reads TGTGCCATCAGTCAACTCGCGGGGGGAAACACCATATATTTT. This codes for CAISQLAGGNTIYF.